Presented here are 29 T cell receptor beta chains from one specimen sequenced in a study of tumor-infiltrating lymphocytes in primary liver carcinoma. It was unsorted whole blood that yielded blood RNA, and germline DNA was also extracted. The input was 500 ng total RNA; TCR beta cDNA was made from it with a constant-region primer. What produced the TCR beta libraries was three nested multiplex PCR rounds using slightly modified ARM-PCR. Investigators reported that the first two PCR rounds, at 10 cycles each, used TRBV1-TRBV30 forward primers with a C-beta reverse primer. TCRdb itself ran the multiplex PCR reads through MiXCR, one entry per CDR3 protein. The sample has fewer than 350,000 distinct CDR3 sequences; less than 75% are singletons. Sequences were obtained from peripheral blood. All receptors derive from a man between 40 and 49 years old with primary liver carcinoma and hepatitis B virus infection.

In its sample, this clonotype was seen a few times. The J gene is TRBJ1-2, the V gene TRBV5-6; D call uncertain. The CDR3 is made up of 15 amino acids. Germline V lookup: CDR1 SGHDT, CDR2 YYEEEE. Trimming shortened V by 0 bases and J by 4 bases, and 13 bases separated the two germline ends. CDR3 sequence: CASSLDTPRGYGYTF. The CDR3 region has the DNA TGTGCCAGCAGCTTGGACACTCCGCGGGGCTATGGCTACACCTTC.

The CDR3 DNA follows: TGTGCCACCAGTGATGTCAGCGGGAGGGCGAACACCGGGGAGCTGTTTTTT. This translates into CATSDVSGRANTGELFF. The chain recombines TRBV24-1 with TRBJ2-2; TRBD2 agrees at 10 bases. This CDR3 has 17 residues. V lost 3 bases and J lost 0; bases outside the gene matches: 3. Germline V gene sequence: CDR1 KGHDR, CDR2 SFDVKD.

The chain joins TRBV5-6 to TRBJ2-2; 14 bases line up with TRBD2. V shed 5 bases, J shed 4 bases, and the junction held 10 bases outside the gene matches. Germline V gene data show CDR1 as SGHDT and CDR2 as YYEEEE. The CDR3 is made up of 18 amino acids. The CDR3 reads CASSSGTSGSRGTGELFF. Here the CDR3 DNA reads TGTGCCAGCAGTTCCGGGACTAGCGGGAGTAGGGGCACCGGGGAGCTGTTTTTT.

This clonotype was detected only a few times. The chain employs TRBV6-6 and TRBJ2-1; D perhaps matches TRBD1 (6 bases). The CDR3 totals 13 residues. The V and J ends lost 2 bases and 8 bases respectively, with 10 bases between them. Germline V gives CDR1 MNHNY, CDR2 SVGAGI (reference sequence). The CDR3 nucleotides are TGTGCCAGCAGTTACGGGGACATCTATGAGCAGTTCTTC. Its translation: CASSYGDIYEQFF.

This clonotype was counted between two and nine times. This may be a read error, as it is one base from a much larger clone. The chain recombines TRBV6-2 or TRBV6-3 with TRBJ1-5; no clear D. The J call is in doubt because the DNA end fits TRBJ2-3 better. The CDR3 contains 13 residues. The germline gives CDR1 MNHEY, CDR2 SVGEGT. Written as DNA, the CDR3 is TGTGCCAGCAGTTTAGTCCGCCAGCAGCCCCAGTATTTT. This sequence encodes CASSLVRQQPQYF.

The V gene is TRBV5-5, the J gene TRBJ2-3; D uncertain. This CDR3 spans 16 amino acids. Germline V gene sequence: CDR1 SGHKS, CDR2 YYEKEE (reference sequence). With 0 bases removed from V and 2 bases from J, the gap between germline ends came to 13 bases. CDR3 in amino acids: CASSLGRSDHTDTQYF. For the CDR3, the DNA is TGTGCCAGCAGCTTGGGCAGAAGCGACCACACAGATACGCAGTATTTT.

This clonotype was counted at least ten times. The rearrangement links TRBV11-2 to TRBJ1-2; 8 bases agree with TRBD1. V lost 5 bases and J lost 4; bases outside the gene matches: 9. Germline CDR1 reads SGHAT; CDR2 reads FQNNGV. The CDR3 length is 15 residues. This CDR3 is CASSPETGAGYGYTF. In DNA form, the CDR3 reads TGTGCCAGCAGCCCAGAGACAGGGGCGGGCTATGGCTACACCTTC.

This clonotype was seen many times. The CDR3 is CASSQADIFPSGEAFF. The CDR3 DNA reads TGCGCCAGCAGCCAAGCGGACATATTCCCGTCGGGTGAAGCTTTCTTT. V is TRBV4-1 and J is TRBJ1-1; D might be TRBD1 (5 bases). V lost 1 base and J lost 7, with 19 bases in between. CDR1 is MGHRA and CDR2 is YSYEKL in the germline V gene. There are 16 residues in the CDR3.

In regard to this clonotype: The junction departs from the called germline gene at one end, perhaps through a read error. The CDR3 sequence: CASSLAISAYNEQLF. CDR3 nucleotide sequence: TGCGCCAGCAGCTTGGCGATTAGCGCCTACAATGAGCAGCTCTTC. V usage is TRBV5-1 and J usage is TRBJ2-1; D is perhaps TRBD2 (5 bases). The CDR3 is 15 amino acids. The V gene's germline CDR1 is SGHRS and CDR2 YFSETQ.

Many counts were recorded for this clonotype. The CDR3 loop is CASSPRATVAFF. Here the CDR3 DNA reads TGTGCCAGCAGCCCCCGGGCGACGGTTGCTTTCTTT. V and J are TRBV11-1 and TRBJ1-1; D is unresolved. The CDR3 contains 12 residues. From germline, CDR1 is SGHAT and CDR2 FQDESV (reference sequence). Trimming shortened V by 5 bases and J by 11 bases, and 15 bases separated the two germline ends.

The J gene is TRBJ2-3, the V gene TRBV29-1; D may be TRBD2 (7 bases). Trimming removed 3 bases from V and 5 bases from J, with 18 bases in between. Per the germline V gene, CDR1 is SQVTM and CDR2 is ANQGSEA. The CDR3 contains 15 residues. CDR3 residues: CSVDGGRGAGDTQYF. The CDR3 region has the DNA TGCAGCGTTGACGGGGGTCGGGGGGCTGGAGATACGCAGTATTTT.

Of note for this clonotype: Since no conserved phenylalanine or tryptophan closes the CDR3, a read error is the likely cause. The chain joins TRBV12-3 or TRBV12-4 to TRBJ2-7; TRBD1 aligns across 7 bases. Germline trimming cut 3 bases from V and 6 bases from J; bases unmatched to any gene: 5. This CDR3 is built from 13 residues. CDR3 DNA sequence: TGTGCCAGCAGTTTGAGACAGGGCGGCGAGCAGTACATC. Amino acids: CASSLRQGGEQYI.

The DNA of the CDR3 is TGTGCCAGCAGAGAAAGCGTGTTTCGCTTAACGAACTCCTACGAGCAGTACTTC. It codes for CASRESVFRLTNSYEQYF. The V and J genes are TRBV6-1 and TRBJ2-7; no clear D gene. Trimming shortened V by 6 bases and J by 0 bases, and 24 bases separated the two germline ends. Looked up from germline, CDR1 is MNHNS and CDR2 is SASEGT. The CDR3 is 18 residues long.

This clonotype was counted between two and nine times. The chain uses TRBV28 and TRBJ2-7, with D tentatively TRBD2 (6 bases). Trimming removed 7 bases from V and 7 bases from J, with 11 bases in between. Germline V gene data show CDR1 as MDHEN and CDR2 as SYDVKM. There are 11 residues in the CDR3. CDR3: CASTSGGEQYF. The CDR3 bases are TGTGCCAGCACCTCCGGGGGTGAGCAGTACTTC.

Concerning this clonotype: One end of the junction fails to match germline, which may point to a read error. The chain carries TRBV29-1 and TRBJ2-1; no reliable D call. The CDR3 is 12 amino acids. Per the germline V gene, CDR1 is SQVTM and CDR2 is ANQGSEA. In DNA, the CDR3 is TGCCGCGTGTACCCCCCACCTGCTGAGCAGTTCTTC. Encoded protein: CRVYPPPAEQFF.

As to this clonotype: Germline is not matched at one junction end, which may reflect a read error. This chain uses TRBV11-2 with TRBJ2-1; 10 bases match TRBD2. The CDR3 contains 16 residues. CDR1 is SGHAT and CDR2 is FQNNGV in the germline V gene. The CDR3 nucleotides are TGCGCCAGCAGCCCAACAGCGGGAGGGTTTTACAATGAGCGGTTCTTC. Translation: CASSPTAGGFYNERFF. The variable domain in full, completed from reference TRBV11-2 and TRBJ2-1, reads EAGVAQSPRYKIIEKRQSVAFWCNPISGHATLYWYQQILGQGPKLLIQFQNNGVVDDSQLPKDRFSAERLKGVDSTLKIQPAKLEDSAVYLCASSPTAGGFYNERFFGPGTRLTVL.

This clonotype has a single count. An end of the junction does not agree with germline; a read error may underlie this. V is TRBV12-3 or TRBV12-4 and J is TRBJ1-6; 9 positions agree with TRBD1. The CDR3 consists of 18 residues. CDR3 bases: TGTGCCAGCAGTTTTCGGACAGGGGCCAGCTCCTATGATTCACCCCTCCACTTT. Amino acid sequence: CASSFRTGASSYDSPLHF.

Points on this clonotype: A much larger clone lies a single base off, so this may be a read error. This chain joins TRBV4-2 and TRBJ2-3; D gene ambiguous. This CDR3 contains 16 residues. Germline CDR1 is LGHNA and CDR2 is YNFKEQ. The CDR3 loop reads CASTQDLRAHTDTQYF. The CDR3 region has the DNA TGTGCCAGCACCCAAGATCTACGGGCCCACACAGATACGCAGTATTTT.

The chain has TRBV6-1 and TRBJ1-5; D is undetermined. V was shortened by 4 bases and J by 4 bases, with 11 bases between the two germline ends. The CDR3 runs to 14 residues. Germline CDR1 reads MNHNS; CDR2 reads SASEGT. This chain's CDR3 is CASSGGGWNQPQHF. CDR3 nucleotide sequence: TGTGCCAGCAGTGGAGGAGGGTGGAATCAGCCCCAGCATTTT.

This clonotype was observed a handful of times. CDR3 loop: CASGLKGQGVKTQYF. The CDR3 DNA reads TGTGCCAGCGGACTGAAGGGACAGGGTGTCAAGACCCAGTACTTC. This chain uses TRBV28 with TRBJ2-5; TRBD1 agrees at 9 bases. The junction had 13 bases not matched to a gene; V was cut back by 8 bases and J by 6 bases. Germline V gene data show CDR1 as MDHEN and CDR2 as SYDVKM. The CDR3 is made up of 15 amino acids.

The gene calls are TRBV6-2 or TRBV6-3 and TRBJ2-6, with TRBD2 identical over 13 bases. The CDR3 consists of 19 residues. Germline V lookup: CDR1 MNHEY, CDR2 SVGEGT. V shed 8 bases and J 0 bases; nucleotides not matched to a gene: 10. For the CDR3, the DNA is TGTGCCAGCGGTCCGCGGACTAGCGGGAGTTTCTCTGGGGCCAACGTCCTGACTTTC. Protein sequence: CASGPRTSGSFSGANVLTF.

There are many counts of this clonotype. The chain has TRBV11-2 and TRBJ1-2; D unresolved. Germline V gene lookup returns CDR1 SGHAT and CDR2 FQNNGV. CDR3 length: 14 residues. V dropped 1 base and J dropped 5 bases, with 11 bases sitting between them. The CDR3 DNA reads TGTGCCAGCAGCTTAGGCCCCTCGAATTATGGCTACACCTTC. The encoded protein is CASSLGPSNYGYTF.

This clonotype has a single count. One end of the junction does not line up with germline, which may come from a read error. J is TRBJ2-7 and V is TRBV11-2; tentative D call: TRBD2 (6 bases). Germline CDR1 SGHAT, CDR2 FQNNGV. There are 17 residues in the CDR3. The CDR3 DNA reads as TGTGCCAGCAGCTCGGGGAGGATCGTGGGAGACCCCTACGAGCAGTGCTTC. Amino acid sequence: CASSSGRIVGDPYEQCF.

With respect to this clonotype: The junction departs from the called germline gene at one end, perhaps through a read error. This chain connects TRBV6-2 or TRBV6-3 to TRBJ2-1; the D gene is possibly TRBD2 (6 bases). CDR1 MNHEY and CDR2 SVGEGT come from the germline V gene. This CDR3 spans 14 amino acids. CDR3 DNA: TGTGCCAACAGTTACGTGACTAGTAACAGTGAGCAGTTCTTC. Residues: CANSYVTSNSEQFF.

On this clonotype itself: Germline is not matched at one junction end, which may reflect a read error. The chain employs TRBV6-1 and TRBJ1-5; D gene uncertain. The germline gives CDR1 MNHNS, CDR2 SASEGT. The CDR3 is made up of 17 amino acids. The CDR3 here is CSSSEAQGSGSNQPQHF. The CDR3 DNA reads as TGTTCCAGCAGTGAAGCGCAAGGCAGTGGTAGCAATCAGCCCCAGCATTTT.

This clonotype showed up just a few times. The rearrangement uses TRBV14 and TRBJ1-3; D is possibly TRBD1 (5 bases). V was shortened by 0 bases and J by 4 bases, with 19 bases between the two germline ends. The CDR3 extends over 18 amino acids. Germline loops: CDR1 SGHDN, CDR2 FVKESK. The CDR3 sequence is CASSQDGRPGTPGNTIYF. DNA for the CDR3: TGTGCCAGCAGCCAAGATGGAAGACCCGGGACCCCGGGAAACACCATATATTTT.

Many counts were recorded for this clonotype. The rearrangement joins TRBV29-1 to TRBJ2-3; D uncertain. The CDR3 loop spans 13 amino acids. Germline-derived CDR1 and CDR2 are SQVTM and ANQGSEA. V gave up 2 bases and J gave up 2 bases, with 8 bases separating them. This chain's CDR3 is CSVEPATTDTQYF. Written as DNA, the CDR3 is TGCAGCGTTGAACCTGCGACCACAGATACGCAGTATTTT.

For this clonotype: A clone one base away is much larger, so this may be a read error. The gene calls are TRBV6-1 and TRBJ1-1; D is perhaps TRBD1 (6 bases). CDR1 and CDR2 from the germline V gene are MNHNS and SASEGT. This CDR3 is built from 13 residues. This CDR3 reads CASSGQMNTEVFF. The CDR3 coding sequence is TGTGCCAGCAGCGGACAGATGAACACTGAAGTTTTCTTT.

This clonotype was found a few times. The chain is built from TRBV30 and TRBJ2-5; the D is unclear. The CDR3 contains 13 residues. V lost 1 base and J 5 bases, leaving 11 bases between the germline ends. The germline gives CDR1 GTSNPN, CDR2 SVGIG (reference sequence). The CDR3 is CAWSDDMLETQYF. CDR3 coding DNA: TGTGCCTGGAGTGACGACATGTTGGAGACCCAGTACTTC. Filled out from reference TRBV30 and TRBJ2-5, the complete variable domain reads SQTIHQWPATLVQPVGSPLSLECTVEGTSNPNLYWYRQAAGRGLQLLFYSVGIGQISSEVPQNLSASRPQDRQFILSSKKLLLSDSGFYLCAWSDDMLETQYFGPGTRLLVL.